One and the same sample provided the 5 T cell receptor beta chains below, sequenced in a study of beta chain features in type 1 diabetes. The authors reverse transcribed all of the isolated RNA, so sequencing captured expressed TCRB transcripts. The table came from immunoSEQ multiplex PCR; TCRdb's copy has only in-frame clones and leaves some out. The sample contains fewer than 200,000 clones, 10% to 15% of which appear only once. Sequencing was done on a sample of central memory CD4+ T cells from blood. These receptors came from a woman under 30 in good health.

This clone was detected only a few times. This chain joins TRBV9 and TRBJ1-2, with D possibly matching TRBD1 (6 bases). There are 13 residues in the CDR3. CDR1 and CDR2 (germline): SGDLS, YYNGEE. V was clipped by 3 bases and J by 4 bases, with 10 bases between them. The CDR3 bases are TGTGCCAGCAGCGACACAGGGTTCTATGGCTACACCTTC. Its translation is CASSDTGFYGYTF. The full variable domain, with the rest looked up from reference TRBV9 and TRBJ1-2, is DSGVTQTPKHLITATGQRVTLRCSPRSGDLSVYWYQQSLDQGLQFLIQYYNGEERAKGNILERFSAQQFPDLHSELNLSSLELGDSALYFCASSDTGFYGYTFGSGTRLTVV.

This clone was observed many times. Other nucleotide sequences in the sample specify the same CDR3. The chain carries TRBV9 and TRBJ2-3; no clear D. The CDR3 is 15 residues long. V lost 0 bases to trimming and J lost 0 bases, with 8 bases between them. Germline CDR1 reads SGDLS; CDR2 reads YYNGEE. CDR3 nucleotide sequence: TGTGCCAGCAGCGTAGCCCCCTCTAGCACAGATACGCAGTATTTT. Protein product: CASSVAPSSTDTQYF. The entire variable domain, with the rest obtained from reference TRBV9 and TRBJ2-3, is as follows: DSGVTQTPKHLITATGQRVTLRCSPRSGDLSVYWYQQSLDQGLQFLIQYYNGEERAKGNILERFSAQQFPDLHSELNLSSLELGDSALYFCASSVAPSSTDTQYFGPGTRLTVL.

This clone was observed a handful of times. The chain links TRBV6-6 to TRBJ1-2; 7 nucleotides match TRBD1. The V gene's germline CDR1 is MNHNY and CDR2 SVGAGI (reference sequence). With V trimmed by 4 bases and J by 0 bases, 8 bases remained unmatched. This CDR3 region has 16 residues. CDR3 residues: CASSSARQGSNYGYTF. In nucleotides, the CDR3 is TGTGCCAGCAGTTCAGCAAGACAGGGATCTAACTATGGCTACACCTTC.

This clone was recorded a few times. CDR3: CATSRVATGANVLTF. The CDR3 coding sequence is TGTGCCACCAGCAGAGTAGCGACTGGGGCCAACGTCCTGACTTTC. V gene TRBV15 combines with J gene TRBJ2-6; maybe TRBD2 (5 bases). Trimming left V 1 base short and J 2 bases short, with 6 bases between. Germline V gene sequence: CDR1 LNHNV, CDR2 YYDKDF (reference sequence). This CDR3 is 15 amino acids long.

The chain is built from TRBV28 and TRBJ2-7; TRBD1 matches at 9 bases. Trimming cost V 5 bases and J 2 bases; bases outside gene matches: 7. Per the germline V gene, CDR1 is MDHEN and CDR2 is SYDVKM. This CDR3 has 15 residues. CDR3 coding DNA: TGTGCCAGCAGTCTTCCGGGACAGGGAGCCTACGAGCAGTACTTC. This translates into CASSLPGQGAYEQYF.